The present TCR beta chain was sequenced within a study of blood T cell repertoires in COVID-19. Study information: Acute and convalescent COVID-19 samples came from the United States, Italy and Spain.

Original data processing: The authors estimated nucleated cell counts from reference gene primer amplification. Sequenced by immunoSEQ multiplex PCR; TCRdb stores in-frame clones only, minus some. The DNA gave D and trimming, while V, J and clone size come from that table. The data show 180,000 or so clones, roughly four fifths seen once. Germline V gene sequence: CDR1 SGHDN, CDR2 FVKESK. There are 16 residues in the CDR3. V lost 1 base to trimming and J lost 9 bases; unmatched junction nucleotides: 4. The TCR sequence derives from a human donor with acute or convalescent COVID-19. The donor label of this sample is uncertain. The V call is TRBV14, the J call TRBJ2-1, with 15 bases lining up with TRBD2. The sequenced sample consisted of peripheral blood. CDR3 coding DNA: TGTGCCAGCAGCCAAGGGGGGACTAGCGGGAGGCGTGAGCAGTTCTTC. Its translation: CASSQGGTSGRREQFF.